A selection of T cell receptor beta chains follows, all from one sample in a study of T cells after yellow fever vaccination. TCRdb processed the 5' RACE reads anew with MiXCR; each CDR3 protein has one entry. The sample has hundreds of thousands of distinct CDR3 sequences; less than 4.5% are singletons. Sequenced material: PBMCs, taken on the day of the yellow fever booster vaccination. The receptors come from a man aged 18 to 29 who received the YFV17D yellow fever vaccine. Each CDR3 is given with its conserved first and last residue. Clone size is given for some rows only: seen once, a few or many times, or a class if the clone is expanded.

j_gene: TRBJ1-6; abundance: many; v_gene: TRBV18; CDR3aa: CASSPRDQGSSPLHF
j_gene: TRBJ2-4; abundance: many; v_gene: TRBV11-1; CDR3aa: CASSAGTGVAKNIQYF
j_gene: TRBJ1-1; abundance: few; v_gene: TRBV4-3; CDR3aa: CASSQGVGTGGTEAFF
j_gene: TRBJ2-7; abundance: many; v_gene: TRBV21-1; CDR3aa: CASSIPLAACEQYF
j_gene: TRBJ1-1; abundance: many; v_gene: TRBV20-1; CDR3aa: CSAIDRGDTEAFF
j_gene: TRBJ2-1; abundance: many; v_gene: TRBV7-7; CDR3aa: CASSPGLGNGDEQFF
j_gene: TRBJ1-1; abundance: many; v_gene: TRBV6-5; CDR3aa: CASSYELGTGRTEAFF
j_gene: TRBJ2-5; abundance: NA; v_gene: TRBV10-3; CDR3aa: CAISGAGGQETQYF
j_gene: TRBJ2-5; abundance: many; v_gene: TRBV7-2; CDR3aa: CASSRDRGQETQYF
j_gene: TRBJ2-6; abundance: few; v_gene: TRBV4-3; CDR3aa: CASSQNHLNQGRSGANVLTF
j_gene: TRBJ1-2; abundance: NA; v_gene: TRBV5-1; CDR3aa: CASSLGTAPNYGYTF
j_gene: TRBJ2-1; abundance: few; v_gene: TRBV18; CDR3aa: CASCRDYNEQFF
j_gene: TRBJ2-3; abundance: NA; v_gene: TRBV6-1; CDR3aa: CASSSGHSLYTDTQYF
j_gene: TRBJ1-1; abundance: many; v_gene: TRBV6-2/TRBV6-3; CDR3aa: CASSYGPGNTEAFF
j_gene: TRBJ2-5; abundance: many; v_gene: TRBV19; CDR3aa: CASGTSFYQETQYF
j_gene: TRBJ1-6; abundance: many; v_gene: TRBV9; CDR3aa: CASSEGQGWSPLHF
j_gene: TRBJ1-1; abundance: few; v_gene: TRBV24-1; CDR3aa: CATSDLTRGEAFF
j_gene: TRBJ2-1; abundance: few; v_gene: TRBV5-1; CDR3aa: CASSLVSGVNEQFF
j_gene: TRBJ1-5; abundance: NA; v_gene: TRBV12-5; CDR3aa: CASGHGGWQQPQHF
j_gene: TRBJ1-1; abundance: many; v_gene: TRBV27; CDR3aa: CASRAGPGHTEAFF
j_gene: TRBJ2-7; abundance: few; v_gene: TRBV5-4; CDR3aa: CASSLWRGNYEQYF
j_gene: TRBJ2-5; abundance: NA; v_gene: TRBV5-1; CDR3aa: CASSLPRGTLQETQYF
j_gene: TRBJ2-6; abundance: many; v_gene: TRBV5-1; CDR3aa: CASWGRLAGANVLTF
j_gene: TRBJ2-7; abundance: NA; v_gene: TRBV6-6; CDR3aa: CASSYFIAGESYEQYF
j_gene: TRBJ2-4; abundance: NA; v_gene: TRBV3-1; CDR3aa: CASSDGGVAKNIQYF
j_gene: TRBJ2-7; abundance: few; v_gene: TRBV6-1; CDR3aa: CASSLFTGSGVPYEQYF
j_gene: TRBJ2-1; abundance: many; v_gene: TRBV14; CDR3aa: CASSQDWLAGPWEQFF
j_gene: TRBJ2-5; abundance: many; v_gene: TRBV5-5; CDR3aa: CASSNGQGWLETQYF
j_gene: TRBJ2-3; abundance: many; v_gene: TRBV7-2; CDR3aa: CASSGTGRGTDTQYF
j_gene: TRBJ1-4; abundance: few; v_gene: TRBV5-5; CDR3aa: CASSSPSAINEKLFF
j_gene: TRBJ1-2; abundance: many; v_gene: TRBV5-1; CDR3aa: CASSWTGDNYGYTF
j_gene: TRBJ2-3; abundance: NA; v_gene: TRBV5-1; CDR3aa: CASSQLTGDTDTQYF
j_gene: TRBJ1-5; abundance: few; v_gene: TRBV7-6; CDR3aa: CASSATGPPIQPQHF
j_gene: TRBJ2-7; abundance: NA; v_gene: TRBV10-3; CDR3aa: CAISEGSTSGAYEQYF